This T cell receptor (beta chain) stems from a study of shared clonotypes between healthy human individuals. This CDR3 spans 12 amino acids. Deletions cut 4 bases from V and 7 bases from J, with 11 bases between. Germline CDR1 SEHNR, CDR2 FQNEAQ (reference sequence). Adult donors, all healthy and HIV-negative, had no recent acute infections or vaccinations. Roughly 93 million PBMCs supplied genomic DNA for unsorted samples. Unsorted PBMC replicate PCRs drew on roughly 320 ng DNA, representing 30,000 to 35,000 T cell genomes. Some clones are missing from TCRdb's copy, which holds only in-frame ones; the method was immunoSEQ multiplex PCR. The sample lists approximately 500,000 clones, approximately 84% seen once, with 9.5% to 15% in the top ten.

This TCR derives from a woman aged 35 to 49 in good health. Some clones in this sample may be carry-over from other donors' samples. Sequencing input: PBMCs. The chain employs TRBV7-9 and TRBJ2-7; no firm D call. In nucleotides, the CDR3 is TGTGCCAGCAGCTCCCTAGGAAGTGAGCAGTACTTC. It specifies CASSSLGSEQYF.